The sequence of this TCR beta chain was determined in a study of T cells in Graves' hyperthyroidism and ophthalmopathy. At least ten counts were recorded for this clonotype. Clinical symptoms, serum thyroxine, TRAb, thyroid ultrasound and orbital computed tomography established diagnosis. Researchers took RNA transcripts and amplified the TCR beta CDR3 regions from them. Initially, a first-round RT-PCR of the TCR CDR3 employed the HTBI primer set. MiXCR, run by TCRdb on the multiplex PCR reads, gives a single entry per CDR3 protein. The top ten hold roughly 17% of the sample, which has 690,000 or so distinct CDR3 sequences, roughly 20% seen once. Trimming cost V 3 bases and J 6 bases; bases outside gene matches: 8. Germline CDR1 and CDR2: DFQATT and SNEGSKA (reference sequence). This CDR3 has 13 residues.

Sequencing was done on a sample of blood. The V and J genes are TRBV20-1 and TRBJ2-7; 7 bases are a match to TRBD1. This receptor was identified in a woman aged 45-65 years with Graves' hyperthyroidism that later progressed to Graves' ophthalmopathy. CDR3 nucleotide sequence: TGCAGTGCTAGCGTACAGGGGCTGGGCGAGCAGTACTTC. It translates to CSASVQGLGEQYF.